Listed below are T cell receptor beta chains from one sample, sequenced in a study of T cells after yellow fever vaccination. MiXCR was run by TCRdb on the 5' RACE reads, yielding one entry per CDR3 protein. The table lists around 500,000 distinct CDR3 sequences, 21% of them singletons. The source material was PBMCs, sampled roughly 20 days after the first yellow fever vaccination. These receptors were collected from a man aged 18-30 years who received the YFV17D yellow fever vaccine. Both conserved end residues are part of each CDR3.

>TRBJ2-7|TRBV18
CASSPPFNYEQYF
>TRBJ2-3|TRBV27
CASSFAGGAADTQYF
>TRBJ1-1|TRBV9
CASSVEEGNTEAFF
>TRBJ2-3|TRBV5-1
CASRSSGGTDTQYF
>TRBJ2-5|TRBV7-2
CASSSGLATEETQYF
>TRBJ2-2|TRBV3-1
CASTTSGAGELFF
>TRBJ1-1|TRBV7-9
CASSLVGAEAFF
>TRBJ1-2|TRBV7-2
CASSLPGRTYGYTF
>TRBJ1-5|TRBV7-2
CASTIDRGGYGPQHF
>TRBJ2-1|TRBV4-3
CASSQGWRGTNEQFF
>TRBJ2-5|TRBV7-2
CASSYPGTVQETQYF
>TRBJ2-2|TRBV20-1
CSAFPRGSNTGELFF
>TRBJ2-1|TRBV7-2
CASSLRPPNEQFF
>TRBJ2-7|TRBV2
CASSEQGPYYEQYF
>TRBJ2-6|TRBV6-2/TRBV6-3
CASSPVSGANVLTF
>TRBJ2-3|TRBV3-1
CASSSASPDTQYF
>TRBJ1-3|TRBV28
CASSASGWAGNTIYF
>TRBJ1-1|TRBV6-2/TRBV6-3
CASRTDVEAFF
>TRBJ2-5|TRBV30
CASRDGRVRETQYF
>TRBJ1-1|TRBV9
CASRGGGGGGTEAFF
>TRBJ1-5|TRBV3-1
CASSQDLQGAQHF
>TRBJ2-1|TRBV15
CATSSTLVSPQFF
>TRBJ1-1|TRBV6-1
CASSPRGRASTEAFF
>TRBJ1-2|TRBV20-1
CSADRVWDNYGYTF
>TRBJ2-5|TRBV18
CASSPAGPLETQYF
>TRBJ1-5|TRBV7-2
CASSFIGNSNQPQHF
>TRBJ2-1|TRBV6-5
CASSTSVGEQFF
>TRBJ2-5|TRBV3-1
CASSQPTGDETQYF
>TRBJ2-2|TRBV5-1
CASSRPGELFF
>TRBJ2-2|TRBV9
CASSVSAQSNTGELFF
>TRBJ2-1|TRBV12-3/TRBV12-4
CASSFINEQFF
>TRBJ1-4|TRBV28
CASSLVGATNEKLFF
>TRBJ1-1|TRBV4-1
CASSQDESVAAFF
>TRBJ2-5|TRBV2
CASSVDNQETQYF
>TRBJ1-4|TRBV12-3/TRBV12-4
CASSFVPNEKLFF
>TRBJ1-1|TRBV7-2
CASSLDLGVKAFF
>TRBJ2-6|TRBV3-1
CASSHFARGASGANVLTF
>TRBJ2-5|TRBV7-2
CASRPSGGRRETQYF
>TRBJ2-5|TRBV5-1
CASAPGTGGETQYF
>TRBJ2-3|TRBV7-2
CASSYLLVDTQYF
>TRBJ2-3|TRBV6-5
CASSQTDTQYF
>TRBJ1-1|TRBV25-1
CASSESGSGDSTGAFF
>TRBJ2-1|TRBV27
CASSFWSGSYNEQFF
>TRBJ2-7|TRBV11-3
CASRDYEQYF
>TRBJ2-2|TRBV18
CASSDRQDFGELFF
>TRBJ2-4|TRBV20-1
CSAQDPPVVKNIQYF
>TRBJ2-1|TRBV5-1
CASSLSGLAGEGVNEQFF
>TRBJ2-2|TRBV12-3/TRBV12-4
CAFAPRTGYTGELFF
>TRBJ1-6|TRBV5-1
CASSEGQGAAPLHF
>TRBJ1-4|TRBV12-3/TRBV12-4
CASSNQGPNEKLFF
>TRBJ2-2|TRBV5-1
CASSLGTGSGELFF
>TRBJ1-2|TRBV9
CASSPRGSNYGYTF
>TRBJ1-1|TRBV5-1
CASSPLPTGDLNTEAFF
>TRBJ1-2|TRBV12-3/TRBV12-4
CASRVAAFEGSETF